Listed below are T cell receptor beta chains from one sample, sequenced in a study of yellow fever vaccine responses in identical twins. One entry per CDR3 protein, called by TCRdb with MiXCR from the RT-PCR reads. The repertoire holds some 4,000 distinct CDR3 sequences, with 70% to 90% as singletons. The source was T cells from blood (PBMCs), unsorted or a sorted subset (not recorded which), collected before or after yellow fever vaccination (not recorded which). The receptor source for this set is a woman under 30 who received the yellow fever vaccine. Each CDR3 is given with its conserved first and last residue. D genes are given only for firm matches. Where a row states a size, it is once, few, many or the class of an expanded clone; other rows omit it.

TRBV7-3,few,NA,TRBJ2-2,CASSLITGELFF,TGTGCCAGCAGCTTAATCACCGGGGAGCTGTTTTTT
TRBV4-2,NA,NA,TRBJ2-5,CASSQPDQTDQETQYF,TGTGCCAGCAGCCAACCTGACCAGACAGATCAAGAGACCCAGTACTTC
TRBV7-9,NA,NA,TRBJ2-5,CASSLARPGETQYF,TGTGCCAGCAGCTTAGCGAGGCCTGGGGAGACCCAGTACTTC
TRBV6-4,NA,TRBD2,TRBJ2-1,CASSDSGGRGYNEQFF,TGTGCCAGCAGTGACTCGGGCGGGAGGGGGTACAATGAGCAGTTCTTC
TRBV10-3,NA,NA,TRBJ2-3,CATRLGRDADTQYF,TGTGCCACGAGGCTAGGGCGGGATGCAGATACGCAGTATTTT
TRBV2,NA,TRBD1,TRBJ1-2,CASSPGGDRLIDGYTF,TGTGCCAGCAGCCCAGGGGGCGACAGGTTGATCGATGGCTACACCTTC
TRBV12-3/TRBV12-4,once,NA,TRBJ2-5,CASSSGIQETQYF,TGTGCCAGCAGTTCAGGGATACAAGAGACCCAGTACTTC
TRBV7-3,NA,NA,TRBJ2-5,CASSLTPSQETQYF,TGTGCCAGCAGCTTAACCCCTAGTCAAGAGACCCAGTACTTC
TRBV11-2,NA,NA,TRBJ2-2,CASRMSGELFF,TGTGCCAGCAGGATGTCCGGGGAGCTGTTTTTT
TRBV29-1,NA,NA,TRBJ1-1,CSAPGLMNTEAFF,TGCAGCGCACCTGGGTTAATGAACACTGAAGCTTTCTTT
TRBV12-3/TRBV12-4,NA,NA,TRBJ2-3,CASSLGLTQYF,TGTGCCAGCAGTTTAGGGCTGACGCAGTATTTT
TRBV4-3,NA,NA,TRBJ2-2,CASSQEMAHTGELFF,TGCGCCAGCAGCCAAGAAATGGCGCACACCGGGGAGCTGTTTTTT
TRBV29-1,NA,TRBD1,TRBJ2-3,CSVLDRATDTQYF,TGCAGCGTCCTGGACAGGGCCACAGATACGCAGTATTTT
TRBV29-1,NA,TRBD1,TRBJ2-1,CSVLGQGSYNEQFF,TGCAGCGTCCTTGGACAGGGCTCCTACAATGAGCAGTTCTTC
TRBV29-1,NA,NA,TRBJ2-5,CSVSQETQYF,TGCAGCGTATCACAAGAGACCCAGTACTTC
TRBV28,NA,TRBD1,TRBJ2-7,CASKPDRRDRVYEQYF,TGTGCCAGCAAGCCCGACCGCCGGGACAGGGTCTACGAGCAGTACTTC
TRBV11-1,NA,NA,TRBJ2-7,CASSPISYEQYF,TGTGCCAGCAGCCCGATTAGCTACGAGCAGTACTTC
TRBV6-1,NA,TRBD1,TRBJ2-3,CASSPDRADTQYF,TGTGCCAGCAGTCCGGACAGGGCAGATACGCAGTATTTT
TRBV7-9,NA,NA,TRBJ2-3,CASRSSADTQYF,TGTGCCAGCAGATCTAGCGCCGATACGCAGTATTTT
TRBV18,NA,NA,TRBJ2-3,CASSPLSTDTQYF,TGTGCCAGCTCACCATTAAGCACAGATACGCAGTATTTT
TRBV29-1,NA,TRBD1,TRBJ2-7,CSVEVRRGWYEQYF,TGCAGCGTTGAAGTACGCAGGGGGTGGTACGAGCAGTACTTC
TRBV9,NA,NA,TRBJ2-7,CASSVAGFPYEQYF,TGTGCCAGCAGCGTAGCTGGGTTCCCCTACGAGCAGTACTTC